This T cell receptor (beta chain) was sequenced during a study of T cells in Graves' hyperthyroidism and ophthalmopathy. This clonotype was detected many times. TCR beta CDR3 sequences were amplified from RNA transcripts. The HTBI primer set served for first-round RT-PCR of the TCR CDR3. A single record per CDR3 protein comes from TCRdb applying MiXCR to the multiplex PCR reads. The sample includes almost 600,000 distinct CDR3 sequences, 14% of them seen just once. The germline V and J ends were trimmed by 0 bases and 4 bases, with 6 bases remaining between them. CDR1 SGHNT and CDR2 YENEEA come from the germline V gene. The CDR3 loop spans 13 amino acids. Clinicians diagnosed patients from clinical symptoms, serum thyroxine and TRAb, thyroid ultrasound and orbital computed tomography.

The clonotype originates from a woman under 40 with Graves' hyperthyroidism that later progressed to Graves' ophthalmopathy. The V gene is TRBV11-3, the J gene TRBJ1-1, with D unresolved. The sample consisted of blood. The DNA of the CDR3 is TGTGCCAGCAGCTTAGAGGGAACCACTGAAGCTTTCTTT. It yields the protein CASSLEGTTEAFF. Looking up the rest from reference TRBV11-3 and TRBJ1-1 gives the full variable domain: EAGVVQSPRYKIIEKKQPVAFWCNPISGHNTLYWYLQNLGQGPELLIRYENEEAVDDSQLPKDRFSAERLKGVDSTLKIQPAELGDSAVYLCASSLEGTTEAFFGQGTRLTVV.